The 11 T cell receptor beta chains below all came from one sample that was sequenced in a study of OX40 agonist ivuxolimab in advanced cancers. Produced via immunoSEQ multiplex PCR; TCRdb's table is partial and in-frame only. The data contain about 80,000 clones, almost 85% of them singletons. Sequenced here: CD4+ or CD8+ T cells sorted from blood, sampled in a trial of the OX40 agonist ivuxolimab. These TCRs come from an adult with an advanced solid tumor such as melanoma, head and neck, liver or kidney cancer.

The V gene is TRBV2, the J gene TRBJ1-2; D gene uncertain. V lost 6 bases, J lost 4 bases, and 15 bases lay in between. This CDR3 contains 14 residues. Germline V gene lookup returns CDR1 SNHLY and CDR2 FYNNEI. Written as DNA, the CDR3 is TGTGCCAGCAGGCGGCAGGACTCCGCCTATGGCTACACCTTC. Its translation is CASRRQDSAYGYTF.

V gene TRBV5-6 combines with J gene TRBJ1-1, with D maybe TRBD1 (6 bases). Trimming took off 0 bases at V and 5 bases at J, with 11 bases between the two ends. The CDR3 is 14 residues long. Germline-derived CDR1 and CDR2 are SGHDT and YYEEEE. The CDR3 here is CASSLDPGETEAFF. CDR3 bases: TGTGCCAGCAGCTTGGACCCAGGGGAGACTGAAGCTTTCTTT.

This clone occurred once. V and J are TRBV30 and TRBJ1-4; D is undetermined. The germline V gene has CDR1 GTSNPN and CDR2 SVGIG (reference sequence). Between the trimmed V and J ends, which lost 0 bases and 8 bases, there was a span of 10 bases. This CDR3 is 13 amino acids long. The CDR3 reads CAWSVRREEKLFF. The CDR3 DNA sequence: TGTGCCTGGAGTGTACGTCGGGAAGAAAAACTGTTTTTT.

The chain links TRBV30 to TRBJ1-1; the D is unclear. The germline V gene has CDR1 GTSNPN and CDR2 SVGIG (reference sequence). Between the trimmed V and J ends, which lost 1 base and 3 bases, there was a span of 9 bases. The CDR3 totals 13 residues. CDR3: CAWSANRDTEAFF. Written as DNA, the CDR3 is TGTGCCTGGAGTGCGAACCGGGACACTGAAGCTTTCTTT. Full variable domain (missing parts from reference TRBV30 and TRBJ1-1): SQTIHQWPATLVQPVGSPLSLECTVEGTSNPNLYWYRQAAGRGLQLLFYSVGIGQISSEVPQNLSASRPQDRQFILSSKKLLLSDSGFYLCAWSANRDTEAFFGQGTRLTVV.

J is TRBJ2-1 and V is TRBV12-5; 7 nucleotides match TRBD1. The J segment lost 8 bases and the V segment lost 7 bases, leaving 11 bases of the junction unmatched. CDR1 is LGHNT, CDR2 FRNRAP, per germline. The CDR3 contains 14 residues. CDR3: CASVARQGQDEQFF. The CDR3 DNA reads as TGTGCTAGTGTTGCCCGACAGGGCCAGGATGAGCAGTTCTTC.

The chain employs TRBV6-1 and TRBJ1-4; D is possibly TRBD1 (5 bases). Trimming shortened V by 1 base and J by 6 bases, and 15 bases separated the two germline ends. Germline lookup yields CDR1 MNHNS and CDR2 SASEGT. CDR3 length: 16 amino acids. This CDR3 reads CASSEGSGGGDEKLFF. The CDR3 DNA follows: TGTGCCAGCAGTGAAGGATCGGGGGGTGGGGATGAAAAACTGTTTTTT.

The chain combines TRBV19 with TRBJ1-2, with 10 bases identical to TRBD1. Germline loops: CDR1 LNHDA, CDR2 SQIVND (reference sequence). The CDR3 consists of 15 residues. Trimming removed 5 bases from V and 7 bases from J; junction bases left unmatched: 10. The CDR3: CASSPIGTGVRGYTF. CDR3 sequence (DNA): TGTGCCAGTAGTCCAATCGGGACAGGGGTCCGTGGCTACACCTTC. The variable domain in full, completed from reference TRBV19 and TRBJ1-2, reads DGGITQSPKYLFRKEGQNVTLSCEQNLNHDAMYWYRQDPGQGLRLIYYSQIVNDFQKGDIAEGYSVSREKKESFPLTVTSAQKNPTAFYLCASSPIGTGVRGYTFGSGTRLTVV.

The J gene is TRBJ1-2, the V gene TRBV5-1, with TRBD1 identical over 11 bases. The CDR3 loop spans 14 amino acids. The V and J ends lost 4 bases and 6 bases, in that order; junction bases with no gene match: 5. Germline V CDR1 and CDR2: SGHRS, YFSETQ. The CDR3 spells CASSMDRGRNGYTF. In DNA form, the CDR3 reads TGCGCCAGCAGCATGGACAGGGGGCGAAATGGCTACACCTTC.

This chain links TRBV7-9 with TRBJ2-3; perhaps TRBD1 as D (5 bases). Germline-derived CDR1 and CDR2 are SEHNR and FQNEAQ (reference sequence). The CDR3 spans 15 residues. Trimming took 1 base from V and 6 from J, leaving 14 bases between them. CDR3 residues: CASSLGPGQTDTQYF. In DNA, the CDR3 is TGTGCCAGCAGCTTAGGGCCAGGGCAAACGGATACGCAGTATTTT.

This clone was counted a single time. The chain combines TRBV29-1 with TRBJ1-2, with 9 bases aligning to TRBD1. The CDR3 length is 13 residues. In germline, CDR1 is SQVTM, CDR2 ANQGSEA. Trimming at V came to 4 bases and at J to 7 bases, leaving 7 bases not matched to a gene. The CDR3 reads CSVGDRGESGYTF. The CDR3 DNA is TGCAGCGTTGGAGACAGGGGGGAAAGTGGCTACACCTTC.

This clone was recorded once. V usage is TRBV14 and J usage is TRBJ1-2; D ambiguous. V was shortened by 1 base and J by 8 bases, with 5 bases between the two germline ends. Per germline, CDR1 SGHDN and CDR2 FVKESK. The CDR3 contains 11 residues. For the CDR3, the DNA is TGTGCCAGCAGCCAAGGGACCGGCTACACCTTC. Translation: CASSQGTGYTF.